Shown below are 12 T cell receptor beta chains from a single sample sequenced in a study of cytomegalovirus exposure and HLA in healthy donors. 13 Jbeta primers and 60 Vbeta primers were used for the PCR. Produced via immunoSEQ multiplex PCR; TCRdb's table is partial and in-frame only. Among 80,000 to 100,000 clones listed, around 73% were seen once. What was sequenced was PBMCs. The source of these receptors is a female donor in good health and CMV-seronegative.

The V and J genes are TRBV6-4 and TRBJ1-1, with D possibly TRBD1 on 5 matching bases. Germline CDR1 reads MRHNA; CDR2 reads SNTAGT. Trimming cost V 4 bases and J 10 bases, with 19 bases left between them. The CDR3 spans 14 residues. In DNA, the CDR3 is TGTGCCAGCAGTGTCTCGGAGGGGTCTGGGAGAGCTTTCTTT. Translating it yields CASSVSEGSGRAFF.

The chain employs TRBV5-1 and TRBJ2-5, with D uncertain. Germline values: CDR1 SGHRS, CDR2 YFSETQ. Trimming removed 4 bases at V and 2 bases at J, with 3 bases between. This CDR3 is 11 amino acids long. The CDR3 DNA reads TGCGCCAGCAGCCAGCAAGAGACCCAGTACTTC. It translates to CASSQQETQYF.

The gene calls are TRBV13 and TRBJ2-1; 12 bases are shared with TRBD1. V shed 4 bases, J shed 9 bases, and the junction held 4 bases outside the gene matches. This CDR3 comprises 14 residues. Germline CDR1 PRHDT, CDR2 FYEKMQ (reference sequence). The CDR3: CASSSGTGGGEQFF. CDR3 in DNA: TGTGCCAGCAGCTCCGGGACAGGGGGCGGTGAGCAGTTCTTC.

This clone has only one observation. The chain recombines TRBV5-5 with TRBJ2-7, with D unresolved. Germline values: CDR1 SGHKS, CDR2 YYEKEE (reference sequence). Trimming pared 2 bases from V and 3 bases from J, leaving 9 bases between. This CDR3 is built from 13 residues. The CDR3 spells CASSLRLSYEQYF. CDR3 DNA sequence: TGTGCCAGCAGCTTAAGACTTAGCTACGAGCAGTACTTC.

The chain joins TRBV7-9 to TRBJ1-2; 7 bases line up with TRBD1. Trimming cost V 4 bases and J 2 bases; bases outside gene matches: 7. This CDR3 comprises 15 residues. Germline-derived CDR1 and CDR2 are SEHNR and FQNEAQ (reference sequence). The DNA of the CDR3 is TGTGCCAGCAGCTCTCGGGACAGCTTGAACTATGGCTACACCTTC. It yields the protein CASSSRDSLNYGYTF. Complete variable domain (other parts from reference TRBV7-9 and TRBJ1-2): DTGVSQNPRHKITKRGQNVTFRCDPISEHNRLYWYRQTLGQGPEFLTYFQNEAQLEKSRLLSDRFSAERPKGSFSTLEIQRTEQGDSAMYLCASSSRDSLNYGYTFGSGTRLTVV.

The CDR3 loop is CAWTSGSSYEQYF. CDR3 nucleotides: TGTGCCTGGACTAGCGGTAGCTCCTACGAGCAGTACTTC. The chain uses TRBV30 and TRBJ2-7, with 7 bases fitting TRBD2. The germline gives CDR1 GTSNPN, CDR2 SVGIG (reference sequence). This CDR3 has 13 residues. V shed 4 bases, J shed 0 bases, and the junction held 3 bases outside the gene matches.

This clone was seen a few times. V usage is TRBV2 and J usage is TRBJ2-7, with a tentative D call TRBD1 (6 bases). From germline, CDR1 is SNHLY and CDR2 FYNNEI. This CDR3 contains 13 residues. V was trimmed by 5 bases and J by 2 bases, leaving 10 bases between them. CDR3 DNA sequence: TGTGCCAGCAGTATCGGGGACACCTACGAGCAGTACTTC. Protein: CASSIGDTYEQYF. Full variable domain (outside the CDR3, taken from reference TRBV2 and TRBJ2-7): EPEVTQTPSHQVTQMGQEVILRCVPISNHLYFYWYRQILGQKVEFLVSFYNNEISEKSEIFDDQFSVERPDGSNFTLKIRSTKLEDSAMYFCASSIGDTYEQYFGPGTRLTVT.

The V call is TRBV5-4, the J call TRBJ2-6; D is perhaps TRBD1 (6 bases). V lost 0 bases and J 2 bases, leaving 6 bases between the germline ends. The CDR3 is 15 amino acids. The germline gives CDR1 SGHNT, CDR2 YYREEE (reference sequence). The CDR3 DNA is TGTGCCAGCAGCTTGGGGGGGCCTGGGGCCAACGTCCTGACTTTC. Translating gives CASSLGGPGANVLTF. The full variable domain, with the rest looked up from reference TRBV5-4 and TRBJ2-6, is ETGVTQSPTHLIKTRGQQVTLRCSSQSGHNTVSWYQQALGQGPQFIFQYYREEENGRGNFPPRFSGLQFPNYSSELNVNALELDDSALYLCASSLGGPGANVLTFGAGSRLTVL.

This clone was detected a few times. The chain uses TRBV29-1 and TRBJ2-1, with TRBD1 matching over 11 bases. Germline CDR1 reads SQVTM; CDR2 reads ANQGSEA. This CDR3 is built from 14 residues. Trimming at V came to 8 bases and at J to 5 bases, leaving 8 bases not matched to a gene. The DNA for the CDR3 is TGCAGCTTACCGGGACAGGGGGGGAACAATGAGCAGTTCTTC. The encoded protein is CSLPGQGGNNEQFF.

The CDR3 spells CASRSEVNTGELFF. CDR3 nucleotide sequence: TGTGCCAGCAGGTCTGAGGTGAACACCGGGGAGCTGTTTTTT. The gene calls are TRBV6-5 and TRBJ2-2; no definite D call. The CDR3 totals 14 residues. CDR1 and CDR2 (germline): MNHEY, SVGAGI. Trimming cost V 6 bases and J 1 base, with 9 bases left between them.

The chain combines TRBV21-1 with TRBJ2-1; the DNA was not compared with TRBD1, the D call given in the table. TRBV21-1 is a listed pseudogene. This CDR3 is built from 18 residues. CDR3 loop: CASSKGKLGDRQVNEQFF. CDR3 bases: TGTGCCAGCAGCAAAGGTAAGTTGGGGGACAGGCAGGTCAATGAGCAGTTCTTC.

The V gene is TRBV10-3, the J gene TRBJ1-1; 9 bases map to TRBD1. Germline V CDR1 and CDR2: ENHRY, SYGVKD. The length of the CDR3 is 16 residues. V shed 8 bases, J shed 1 base, and the junction held 11 bases outside the gene matches. The CDR3 sequence is CAIGGRTGAQNTEAFF. CDR3 nucleotide sequence: TGTGCCATCGGAGGGCGGACAGGGGCCCAGAACACTGAAGCTTTCTTT.